A selection of T cell receptor beta chains follows, all from one sample in a study of T cell repertoires in cytomegalovirus infection. Each CDR3 protein gets one entry after TCRdb re-called the reads with MiXCR. The sample yields roughly 280,000 distinct CDR3 sequences, 22% seen once. These receptors have no identified antigens. Sequenced here: cultured PBMCs, sampled from culture after CMV antigen stimulation. The receptors shown here come from a human donor in good health (CMV status not recorded). Some clones in this sample may be carry-over from other donors' samples. The CDR3 runs from the conserved cysteine through the conserved F or W. Fields, in order: V gene, clone size, D gene, J gene, CDR3 length, CDR3 protein, CDR3 DNA. The D gene is left open where the match is weak. Clone size, where shown, is once, few, many, or a class for clones that have expanded.

TRBV12-3/TRBV12-4	-	-	TRBJ2-7	11	CASSLLREQYF	TGTGCCAGCAGTTTACTGCGGGAGCAGTACTTC
TRBV4-1	many	-	TRBJ2-3	17	CASSQEGLGTYADTQYF	TGCGCCAGCAGCCAAGAGGGGCTGGGAACTTATGCAGATACGCAGTATTTT
TRBV18	-	-	TRBJ1-2	17	CASSPPGSLTANYGYTF	TGTGCCAGCTCACCCCCCGGGTCCTTAACCGCTAACTATGGCTACACCTTC
TRBV28	-	TRBD2	TRBJ2-3	15	CASNELGLGLDTQYF	TGTGCCAGCAACGAATTGGGACTAGGATTGGATACGCAGTATTTT
TRBV3-1	few	-	TRBJ1-2	13	CASSQETVYGYTF	TGTGCCAGCAGCCAAGAGACGGTTTATGGCTACACCTTC
TRBV5-4	-	TRBD1	TRBJ2-2	18	CASSPWTGVIANTGELFF	TGTGCCAGCAGCCCTTGGACAGGGGTAATAGCGAACACCGGGGAGCTGTTTTTT
TRBV29-1	-	-	TRBJ2-7	14	CSVKGQFGANEQYF	TGCAGCGTGAAAGGGCAGTTTGGCGCCAACGAGCAGTACTTC
TRBV4-1	many	-	TRBJ2-7	18	CASSQDKGEAASSYEQYF	TGCGCCAGCAGCCAAGATAAGGGGGAGGCCGCGAGCTCCTACGAGCAGTACTTC
TRBV5-1	few	-	TRBJ2-7	15	CASSLGAGVDYEQYF	TGCGCCAGCAGCTTGGGGGCAGGGGTAGATTACGAGCAGTACTTC
TRBV4-3	-	-	TRBJ2-5	14	CASSQDTGLETQYF	TGCGCCAGCAGCCAAGATACAGGGCTAGAGACCCAGTACTTC
TRBV9	once	-	TRBJ2-3	12	CASSVDSDTQYF	TGTGCCAGCAGCGTAGATTCGGATACGCAGTATTTT
TRBV20-1	few	-	TRBJ2-5	13	CSAHVPGSATQYF	TGCAGTGCTCACGTCCCCGGGTCTGCGACCCAGTACTTC
TRBV6-2/TRBV6-3	few	TRBD2	TRBJ2-1	14	CASSSTSQYNEQFF	TGTGCCAGCAGTTCGACTAGCCAATACAATGAGCAGTTCTTC
TRBV12-5	-	TRBD2	TRBJ2-1	18	CASGLVVTSGRGDNEQFF	TGTGCTAGTGGTTTGGTAGTCACTAGCGGGAGGGGGGACAATGAGCAGTTCTTC
TRBV12-3/TRBV12-4	many	-	TRBJ2-5	17	CASSLGPLRGHQETQYF	TGTGCCAGCAGTCTCGGACCGTTGCGAGGTCACCAAGAGACCCAGTACTTC
TRBV29-1	few	-	TRBJ1-1	13	CSARGPMNTEAFF	TGCAGCGCCCGGGGGCCCATGAACACTGAAGCTTTCTTT
TRBV11-2	few	-	TRBJ1-1	16	CASSSVGGDGNTEAFF	TGTGCCAGCAGCTCAGTGGGGGGTGATGGGAACACTGAAGCTTTCTTT
TRBV5-6	few	-	TRBJ2-4	17	CASSLDVLGGPKNIQYF	TGTGCCAGCAGCTTGGACGTCCTCGGAGGGCCGAAAAACATTCAGTACTTC
TRBV24-1	-	-	TRBJ2-1	13	CATSDSGWPEQFF	TGTGCCACCAGTGATTCGGGGTGGCCTGAGCAGTTCTTC
TRBV2	-	-	TRBJ2-1	16	CASSEGWRGSYNEQFF	TGTGCCAGCAGTGAAGGCTGGAGAGGCTCCTACAATGAGCAGTTCTTC
TRBV20-1	-	TRBD2	TRBJ2-2	17	CSALPPWEGAASGELFF	TGCAGTGCACTACCCCCCTGGGAGGGAGCGGCGTCCGGGGAGCTGTTTTTT
TRBV24-1	-	-	TRBJ2-2	15	CATDTGRMNTGELFF	TGTGCCACCGATACCGGACGGATGAACACCGGGGAGCTGTTTTTT
TRBV7-9	few	-	TRBJ1-5	17	CASSSNDRRDSNQPQHF	TGTGCCAGCAGCTCCAATGACAGAAGAGATAGCAATCAGCCCCAGCATTTT
TRBV18	few	TRBD1	TRBJ2-7	11	CASGTGGEQYF	TGTGCCAGCGGGACAGGGGGCGAGCAGTACTTC
TRBV19	few	-	TRBJ2-7	15	CASSRDRDASYEQYF	TGTGCCAGTAGTAGGGACCGGGACGCTTCCTACGAGCAGTACTTC
TRBV15	-	-	TRBJ2-3	13	CVTSREITGTQYF	TGTGTCACCAGCAGAGAGATAACGGGTACGCAGTATTTT
TRBV11-2	few	-	TRBJ2-1	16	CASSLEGRGLFNEQFF	TGTGCCAGCAGCTTAGAGGGCAGGGGCCTATTTAATGAGCAGTTCTTC
TRBV10-3	-	-	TRBJ2-5	14	CATRFSQGEETQYF	TGTGCCACGCGATTTTCGCAGGGTGAGGAGACCCAGTACTTC
TRBV2	-	TRBD1	TRBJ1-5	14	CASREQGALQPQHF	TGTGCCAGCAGGGAACAGGGGGCTCTTCAGCCCCAGCATTTT
TRBV7-2	many	TRBD1	TRBJ2-3	14	CASSFDRGKDTQYF	TGTGCCAGCAGCTTCGACAGGGGGAAAGATACGCAGTATTTT
TRBV23-1	few	TRBD1	TRBJ2-1	18	CASSTPPSSEYRGQGQFF	TGCGCCAGCAGTACCCCTCCCAGTAGCGAGTATAGGGGGCAGGGGCAGTTCTTC
TRBV10-3	-	-	TRBJ2-1	16	CAISESVIGSYNEQFF	TGTGCCATCAGTGAGTCGGTGATTGGATCCTACAATGAGCAGTTCTTC
TRBV12-3/TRBV12-4	many	-	TRBJ2-5	12	CASSPNTQSQYF	TGTGCCAGCAGTCCGAACACCCAATCCCAGTACTTC
TRBV7-9	few	-	TRBJ1-2	15	CASSLVQGSTYGYTF	TGTGCCAGCAGCTTAGTGCAGGGTAGTACCTATGGCTACACCTTC
TRBV9	-	-	TRBJ2-1	17	CASSVDSVSGDLNEQFF	TGTGCCAGCAGCGTAGATAGTGTATCAGGGGACTTGAATGAGCAGTTCTTC
TRBV27	-	-	TRBJ2-2	14	CASSFLAGGGELFF	TGTGCCAGCAGTTTTCTAGCTGGGGGCGGGGAGCTGTTTTTT
TRBV7-2	-	-	TRBJ2-2	13	CASSLVEGGELFF	TGTGCCAGCAGCTTAGTGGAGGGAGGGGAGCTGTTTTTT
TRBV2	few	-	TRBJ2-5	12	CASSVVEETQYF	TGTGCCAGCAGTGTGGTGGAAGAGACCCAGTACTTC
TRBV7-2	-	-	TRBJ2-3	15	CASSQGGGKSDTQYF	TGTGCCAGCAGTCAGGGGGGCGGGAAATCAGATACGCAGTATTTT
TRBV19	-	-	TRBJ1-2	13	CASSIDGNYGYTF	TGTGCCAGTAGTATCGACGGAAACTATGGCTACACCTTC
TRBV25-1	many	-	TRBJ2-2	13	CASSEGARGELFF	TGTGCCAGCAGTGAGGGGGCGAGAGGGGAGCTGTTTTTT
TRBV12-3/TRBV12-4	few	TRBD2	TRBJ2-5	16	CASTIGTSGNQETQYF	TGTGCCAGCACCATTGGGACTAGCGGGAACCAAGAGACCCAGTACTTC
TRBV6-5	many	-	TRBJ1-2	15	CASSYYGQFNYGYTF	TGTGCCAGCAGTTACTATGGGCAGTTTAACTATGGCTACACCTTC
TRBV10-3	-	-	TRBJ1-6	15	CAIRRDGRVPSPLHF	TGTGCCATCAGGAGGGATGGGAGGGTACCTTCACCCCTCCACTTT
TRBV20-1	-	TRBD2	TRBJ2-1	15	CSAGTSGSIYNEQFF	TGCAGTGCCGGGACTAGCGGGAGTATATACAATGAGCAGTTCTTC
TRBV19	few	-	TRBJ2-2	15	CASSIVGGNTGELFF	TGTGCCAGTAGTATAGTGGGCGGGAACACCGGGGAGCTGTTTTTT
TRBV6-1	few	TRBD2	TRBJ2-5	14	CATATSGSYETQYF	TGTGCCACCGCGACTAGCGGGAGTTACGAGACCCAGTACTTC
TRBV6-2/TRBV6-3	-	TRBD2	TRBJ2-1	15	CASSQSGSLINEQFF	TGTGCCAGCAGCCAAAGCGGGAGTCTCATCAATGAGCAGTTCTTC
TRBV30	-	-	TRBJ2-4	12	CAWKEAKNIQYF	TGTGCCTGGAAGGAAGCCAAAAACATTCAGTACTTC
TRBV19	few	TRBD1	TRBJ1-1	13	CASIHQGATEAFF	TGTGCCAGTATTCACCAGGGGGCCACTGAAGCTTTCTTT
TRBV7-9	-	TRBD1	TRBJ1-2	13	CASSKDRDNGYTF	TGTGCCAGCAGCAAAGACAGGGATAATGGCTACACCTTC
TRBV12-3/TRBV12-4	-	-	TRBJ1-1	12	CASSFAGAEAFF	TGTGCCAGCAGTTTTGCGGGGGCTGAAGCTTTCTTT
TRBV6-1	many	TRBD1	TRBJ2-6	15	CASRDRVSGANVLTF	TGTGCCAGCAGAGACAGGGTCTCTGGGGCCAACGTCCTGACTTTC
TRBV3-1	-	TRBD2	TRBJ2-1	16	CASSSTGLAGVREQFF	TGTGCCAGCAGCTCCACCGGACTAGCGGGAGTCCGTGAGCAGTTCTTC